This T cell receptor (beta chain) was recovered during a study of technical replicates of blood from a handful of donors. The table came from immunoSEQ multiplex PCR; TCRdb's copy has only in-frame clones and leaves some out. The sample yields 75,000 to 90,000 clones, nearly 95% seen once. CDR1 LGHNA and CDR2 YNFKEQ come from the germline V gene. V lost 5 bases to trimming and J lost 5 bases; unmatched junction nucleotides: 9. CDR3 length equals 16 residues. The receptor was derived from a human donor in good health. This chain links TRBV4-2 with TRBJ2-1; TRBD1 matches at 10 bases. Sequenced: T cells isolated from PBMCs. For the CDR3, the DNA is TGTGCCAGCAGCGTCGCCGGGACAGGGGAGGACAATGAGCAGTTCTTC. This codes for CASSVAGTGEDNEQFF.